Following are 14 T cell receptor beta chains from one sample sequenced in a study of control samples from healthy donors and cancer patients. Produced via immunoSEQ multiplex PCR; TCRdb's table is partial and in-frame only. The profile shows about 67,000 clones, around 87% of them singletons. Sequencing used PBMCs. These receptors originate from a woman aged 45-65 years with head and neck cancer.

The V and J genes are TRBV7-9 and TRBJ2-3; D perhaps matches TRBD2 (5 bases). The CDR3 runs to 17 residues. CDR1 SEHNR and CDR2 FQNEAQ come from the germline V gene (reference sequence). V lost 5 bases and J lost 3, with 21 bases in between. CDR3: CASSHIEGYLETDTQYF. CDR3 nucleotides: TGTGCCAGCAGCCATATCGAGGGCTATCTAGAAACAGATACGCAGTATTTT.

J is TRBJ1-2 and V is TRBV7-2, with 11 bases lining up with TRBD1. The CDR3 length is 15 residues. V lost 1 base and J lost 7; bases outside the gene matches: 5. CDR1 and CDR2 from the germline V gene are SGHTA and FQGNSA. The CDR3 DNA reads as TGTGCCAGCAGCTTAGGGGGGACAGGGGGTTCTGGCTACACCTTC. Translated, it gives CASSLGGTGGSGYTF.

This chain connects TRBV27 to TRBJ1-2; 7 bases are a match to TRBD1. Germline CDR1 MNHEY, CDR2 SMNVEV (reference sequence). The CDR3 runs 17 residues. The trim removed 3 bases at V and 4 bases at J, leaving 14 bases unmatched. CDR3 sequence reads: CASSFNSVRGQLYGYTF. DNA of the CDR3: TGTGCCAGCAGTTTCAACTCCGTCCGGGGACAGCTCTATGGCTACACCTTC.

This clone was observed a few times. J is TRBJ2-6 and V is TRBV6-2 or TRBV6-3, with 12 bases that match TRBD1. V shed 6 bases and J 4 bases; nucleotides not matched to a gene: 10. Germline V gives CDR1 MNHEY, CDR2 SVGEGT. The CDR3 is made up of 18 amino acids. The CDR3 is CASSRRDRGRLGANVLTF. CDR3 DNA sequence: TGTGCCAGCAGCCGCCGGGACAGGGGGCGGCTGGGGGCCAACGTCCTGACTTTC.

This clone was seen a few times. This chain uses TRBV4-1 with TRBJ2-2; maybe TRBD2 (5 bases). The CDR3 runs to 15 residues. The V end was cut by 3 bases, the J end by 4 bases, with 12 bases between. The V gene's germline CDR1 is MGHRA and CDR2 YSYEKL. The CDR3 bases are TGCGCCAGCAGCCACGGGAACAGTATCACCGGGGAGCTGTTTTTT. Its protein product is CASSHGNSITGELFF.

CDR3 bases: TGTGCCACCTCTAAAGATATTAGCTACACCTTC. Amino acid sequence: CATSKDISYTF. The chain is built from TRBV28 and TRBJ1-2; D uncertain. The CDR3 is made up of 11 amino acids. CDR1 is MDHEN and CDR2 is SYDVKM in the germline V gene. The V end lost 10 bases, the J end lost 9 bases, and 15 bases lay between the germline ends.

The rearrangement uses TRBV15 and TRBJ1-1, with D perhaps TRBD1 (5 bases). Germline V CDR1 and CDR2: LNHNV, YYDKDF (reference sequence). V lost 4 bases to trimming and J lost 1 base, with 19 bases between them. The CDR3 runs 17 residues. DNA of the CDR3: TGTGCCACCAGCACGCCCCGACAGTGGTTGAAGAACACTGAAGCTTTCTTT. It encodes CATSTPRQWLKNTEAFF.

The chain uses TRBV5-5 and TRBJ2-7, with D perhaps TRBD1 (5 bases). The CDR3 covers 14 residues. Trimming stripped 4 bases from V and 3 bases from J, with 14 bases between. Per germline, CDR1 SGHKS and CDR2 YYEKEE (reference sequence). The CDR3 region is CASSRPGADYEQYF. CDR3 nucleotide sequence: TGTGCCAGCAGCCGTCCTGGGGCGGACTACGAGCAGTACTTC.

The CDR3 sequence is CASSLRNNEQFF. CDR3 nucleotides: TGTGCCAGCAGTTTACGAAACAATGAGCAGTTCTTC. The chain joins TRBV28 to TRBJ2-1, with unresolved D. There are 12 residues in the CDR3. Germline lookup yields CDR1 MDHEN and CDR2 SYDVKM. V was trimmed by 2 bases and J by 5 bases, leaving 4 bases between them.

This clone was picked up one time. The chain couples TRBV5-1 to TRBJ2-2; the match to TRBD1 covers 9 bases. The CDR3 totals 16 residues. Germline assignment: CDR1 SGHRS and CDR2 YFSETQ. The J segment lost 4 bases and the V segment lost 2 bases, leaving 6 bases of the junction unmatched. The CDR3: CASSFVGTGTTGELFF. CDR3 nucleotide sequence: TGCGCCAGCAGCTTTGTCGGGACAGGGACCACCGGGGAGCTGTTTTTT.

This chain uses TRBV19 with TRBJ2-1; D ambiguous. The V gene lost 5 bases and the J gene lost 6 bases, with 11 bases spanning the gap. The germline V gene has CDR1 LNHDA and CDR2 SQIVND (reference sequence). This CDR3 has 13 residues. CDR3 region: CASSPSYTNEQFF. The CDR3 nucleotides read TGTGCCAGTAGTCCTTCTTATACCAATGAGCAGTTCTTC.

The chain couples TRBV7-8 to TRBJ2-7, with TRBD1 matching 7 bases. Germline V lookup: CDR1 SGHVS, CDR2 FQNEAQ. The CDR3 consists of 14 residues. The J segment lost 3 bases and the V segment lost 3 bases, leaving 5 bases of the junction unmatched. CDR3 nucleotide sequence: TGTGCCAGCAGCTTCCGGGACAGAGACTACGAGCAGTACTTC. Its translation is CASSFRDRDYEQYF.

The chain has TRBV7-3 and TRBJ2-7, with D unresolved. The CDR3 consists of 13 residues. V lost 3 bases, J lost 3 bases, and 9 bases lay in between. Germline V gives CDR1 SGHTA, CDR2 FQGTGA. The CDR3: CASSFGPDYEQYF. The CDR3 DNA reads as TGTGCCAGCAGCTTTGGCCCAGACTACGAGCAGTACTTC. Supplemented by reference TRBV7-3 and TRBJ2-7, the full variable domain reads GAGVSQTPSNKVTEKGKYVELRCDPISGHTALYWYRQSLGQGPEFLIYFQGTGAADDSGLPNDRFFAVRPEGSVSTLKIQRTERGDSAVYLCASSFGPDYEQYFGPGTRLTVT.

This clone has a single count. J is TRBJ2-5 and V is TRBV9, with D tentatively TRBD2 (6 bases). The CDR3 sequence is 15 residues long. V shed 3 bases and J shed 4 bases, with 16 bases lying between them. Germline V gene data show CDR1 as SGDLS and CDR2 as YYNGEE. CDR3: CASSALGGGGETQYF. The CDR3, as DNA: TGTGCCAGCAGCGCTCTCGGGGGAGGCGGAGAGACCCAGTACTTC.